The rows below give T cell receptor beta chains drawn from one sample of a study of blood T cell repertoires in COVID-19. TCRdb's table, derived via immunoSEQ multiplex PCR, lists solely in-frame clones and lacks some. Of nearly 55,000 clones in the sample, around 84% were seen once. Sequenced sample: peripheral blood. The receptors stem from a man in his 70s with active COVID-19. The CDR3 runs from the conserved cysteine through the conserved F or W. The D gene is left open where the match is weak. The size field is filled for only some rows; it gives once, few, many or a size class.

J gene	CDR3 length	V gene	clone size	D gene	CDR3 DNA	CDR3 protein
TRBJ1-2	13	TRBV18	.	TRBD1	TGTGCCAGCTCACCTGGACAGGGTGTAGGCTACACCTTC	CASSPGQGVGYTF
TRBJ1-6	15	TRBV10-3	.	TRBD1	TGTGCCACCCAGGGACAGGGAAAGGATAATTCACCCCTCCACTTT	CATQGQGKDNSPLHF
TRBJ2-3	14	TRBV2	.	TRBD1	TGTGCCAGCAGAACAGGGGCTAGCACAGATACGCAGTATTTT	CASRTGASTDTQYF
TRBJ1-2	15	TRBV19	.	TRBD1	TGTGCCAGTAGTGTAAGGGACAGGGGGCAGTATGGCTACACCTTC	CASSVRDRGQYGYTF
TRBJ2-3	21	TRBV18	.	TRBD1	TGTGCCAGCTCACCACCGGGGACAGGGGGCTTTGGATCTCCTCTTCCAGATACGCAGTATTTT	CASSPPGTGGFGSPLPDTQYF
TRBJ2-1	14	TRBV9	few	TRBD2	TGTGCCAGCAGCGGGACTAGCGGGGGGTATGAGCAGTTCTTC	CASSGTSGGYEQFF
TRBJ2-1	13	TRBV7-3	.	.	TGTGCCAGCACCAATCCTGAGGTCAATGAGCAGTTCTTC	CASTNPEVNEQFF
TRBJ2-1	16	TRBV7-6	.	TRBD2	TGTGCCAGCAGCTTAGTAGCGTTAGCGGGGGAATATGAGCAGTTCTTC	CASSLVALAGEYEQFF
TRBJ1-2	15	TRBV9	.	TRBD1	TGTGCCAGCAGCGTAGTGCAGGGGGCTGGCTATGGCTACACCTTC	CASSVVQGAGYGYTF
TRBJ2-5	14	TRBV5-4	.	TRBD1	TGTGCCAGCAGCCGGGGACAGATACAAGAGACCCAGTACTTC	CASSRGQIQETQYF
TRBJ2-3	14	TRBV12-5	.	TRBD2	TGTGCTAGTGGGCCGGGACTAGCGACAGATACGCAGTATTTT	CASGPGLATDTQYF
TRBJ2-3	14	TRBV11-3	.	.	TGTGCCAGCAGCTTAGCCCGGGTCACAGATACGCAGTATTTT	CASSLARVTDTQYF
TRBJ2-1	16	TRBV7-2	.	.	TGTGCCAGCAGCTTCTCAGGTGCGAGCTCCTACAATGAGCAGTTCTTC	CASSFSGASSYNEQFF
TRBJ2-1	15	TRBV6-6	.	TRBD2	TGTGCCAGCAGGACAGCGGGACTAGCGTTTAATGAGCAGTTCTTC	CASRTAGLAFNEQFF
TRBJ1-2	16	TRBV27	.	TRBD1	TGTGCCAGCAGTCCCACTAGACAGGGGGCGCGGGATGGCTACACCTTC	CASSPTRQGARDGYTF
TRBJ2-1	15	TRBV7-2	.	.	TGTGCCAGCAGCTTAGCTGAGGGCGGTTACAATGAGCAGTTCTTC	CASSLAEGGYNEQFF
TRBJ2-6	13	TRBV11-2	.	.	TGTGCCAGCAGCTTTCATGGGGCCAACGTCCTGACTTTC	CASSFHGANVLTF
TRBJ1-4	15	TRBV5-6	.	.	TGTGCCAGCAGCGGCTCGGACAGCGGAAATGAAAAACTGTTTTTT	CASSGSDSGNEKLFF
TRBJ2-1	15	TRBV3-1/TRBV3-2	.	TRBD2	TGTGCCAGCAGCCAAAACCGGCTAGCGGGAGATGAGCAGTTCTTC	CASSQNRLAGDEQFF
TRBJ1-4	16	TRBV25-1	.	TRBD1	TGTGCCAGCAGTGATCTGGGGACAGGGTTTGGCGAAAAACTGTTTTTT	CASSDLGTGFGEKLFF
TRBJ1-6	13	TRBV6-1	.	.	TGTGCCAGCAGTGAACGCGCTAATTCACCCCTCCACTTT	CASSERANSPLHF
TRBJ1-2	16	TRBV7-9	.	.	TGTGCCAGCAGCTTAAACCCAGGGGCCGGTAACTATGGCTACACCTTC	CASSLNPGAGNYGYTF
TRBJ2-1	11	TRBV9	.	.	TGTGCCAGCAGCGTAACCGGGGAGCAGTTCTTC	CASSVTGEQFF
TRBJ1-1	11	TRBV3-1/TRBV3-2	.	TRBD1	TGTGCCAGCAGGCGGGACAGGGAAGCTTTCTTT	CASRRDREAFF
TRBJ1-2	13	TRBV7-9	few	.	TGTGCCAGCAGTTGGACCGGGAACGGGGGCTACACCTTC	CASSWTGNGGYTF
TRBJ2-1	12	TRBV6-2/TRBV6-3	few	.	TGTGCCAGCAGTTCCCCATTCAATGAGCAGTTCTTC	CASSSPFNEQFF
TRBJ1-5	14	TRBV29-1	.	.	TGCAGCGTTACTACAGGGACGGGCAATCAGCCCCAGCATTTT	CSVTTGTGNQPQHF
TRBJ2-1	14	TRBV5-1	.	.	TGCGCCAGCAGCCCACCCCCGGGACATAATGAGCAGTTCTTC	CASSPPPGHNEQFF
TRBJ2-6	19	TRBV6-2/TRBV6-3	.	.	TGTGCCAGCAGCCCTCTGGGGGCGGGCGCCGGGTCTGGGGCCAACGTCCTGACTTTC	CASSPLGAGAGSGANVLTF
TRBJ2-7	14	TRBV10-3	.	.	TGTGCCATTCAGAACCCGACAGATTCCTACGAGCAGTACTTC	CAIQNPTDSYEQYF
TRBJ2-7	15	TRBV2	.	TRBD1	TGTGCCAGCAGTGTCGTGACAGGGGTAAACTACGAGCAGTACTTC	CASSVVTGVNYEQYF
TRBJ1-6	14	TRBV14	.	.	TGTGCCAGCAGCCCCACGGTCTATAATTCACCCCTCCACTTT	CASSPTVYNSPLHF
TRBJ2-3	15	TRBV2	.	TRBD2	TGTGCCAGCAGTGAAGAAGCGGGGGTAGGGGATACGCAGTATTTT	CASSEEAGVGDTQYF
TRBJ2-2	15	TRBV7-7	.	TRBD2	TGTGCTAGCAGCTCGGGACTAGGGAACACCGGGGAGCTGTTTTTT	CASSSGLGNTGELFF
TRBJ1-2	17	TRBV30	.	TRBD1	TGTGCCTGGATGAACCAGGAGGGGGCGGAAAAAATCGATGGCTACACCTTC	CAWMNQEGAEKIDGYTF
TRBJ2-7	15	TRBV27	.	.	TGTGCCAGCAGTTTAATAGGGGGTAAGGACTACGAGCAGTACTTC	CASSLIGGKDYEQYF
TRBJ1-4	15	TRBV19	.	.	TGTGCCAGTAGTGATCAGTGGGCGACTAATGAAAAACTGTTTTTT	CASSDQWATNEKLFF
TRBJ2-5	16	TRBV5-1	few	.	TGCGCCAGCAGCTTGGCGACAGGGAGGCCTCAAGAGACCCAGTACTTC	CASSLATGRPQETQYF
TRBJ1-6	14	TRBV3-1/TRBV3-2	.	TRBD1	TGTGCCAGCAGCCGGACAGGGGAGGTTTCACCCCTCCACTTT	CASSRTGEVSPLHF
TRBJ2-7	14	TRBV5-4	once	.	TGTGCCAGCAGCCCTACTAGCCAGACCTACGAGCAGTACTTC	CASSPTSQTYEQYF
TRBJ1-1	13	TRBV4-1	.	.	TGCGCCAGCAGCAAAGCCGTGAACACTGAAGCTTTCTTT	CASSKAVNTEAFF
TRBJ1-1	15	TRBV4-3	.	.	TGCGCCAGCAGCCAAGAAAGTCAGTTGGGCGCTGAAGCTTTCTTT	CASSQESQLGAEAFF
TRBJ2-5	15	TRBV29-1	once	TRBD2	TGCAGCGTTGAAGGACTAGCGGGGGTAACGGAGACCCAGTACTTC	CSVEGLAGVTETQYF
TRBJ2-5	13	TRBV3-1/TRBV3-2	.	.	TGTGCCAGCAGGTGGGCAGGGATGGAGACCCAGTACTTC	CASRWAGMETQYF
TRBJ2-7	14	TRBV5-1	.	.	TGCGCCAGCAGAGGGACTCCAATCACCTACGAGCAGTACTTC	CASRGTPITYEQYF
TRBJ1-1	16	TRBV18	.	.	TGTGCCAGCTCACCAATGGCTGGGGGGGCGGACACTGAAGCTTTCTTT	CASSPMAGGADTEAFF
TRBJ2-5	16	TRBV7-2	.	TRBD2	TGTGCCAGCAGCTTAGATGCGGGGGGGTTCACAAAGACCCAGTACTTC	CASSLDAGGFTKTQYF
TRBJ2-3	15	TRBV5-1	.	TRBD2	TGCGCCAGCAGCTTGGTTGCGGGGGGCACAGATACGCAGTATTTT	CASSLVAGGTDTQYF
TRBJ1-1	14	TRBV6-2/TRBV6-3	.	.	TGTGCCAGCAGTTACAGCCCCGGAGGCCGTGAAGCTTTCTTT	CASSYSPGGREAFF
TRBJ2-7	14	TRBV5-6	.	TRBD2	TGTGCCAGTCATGCTAGCGGGGGGTCCTACGAGCAGTACTTC	CASHASGGSYEQYF
TRBJ1-4	15	TRBV9	.	.	TGTGCCAGCAGCGGATACGGACTGGTTGATGAAAAACTGTTTTTT	CASSGYGLVDEKLFF
TRBJ1-2	13	TRBV30	.	TRBD1	TGTGCCTTGGCGGGAGGGGGCGGCTATGGCTACACCTTC	CALAGGGGYGYTF
TRBJ2-7	12	TRBV4-1	medium-sized	.	TGCGCCAGCAGCCAAGTACGGGACAAGCAGTACTTC	CASSQVRDKQYF
TRBJ1-5	15	TRBV6-2/TRBV6-3	once	TRBD1	TGTGCCAGCAGCTCCGGGACAGGGAGGGATCAGCCCCAGCATTTT	CASSSGTGRDQPQHF